The clone carrying this T cell receptor beta chain was counted ten times or more. What it binds is unknown. This specimen belongs to a study of T cell repertoires in cytomegalovirus infection. Broader study findings: Ex vivo, HLA-C-restricted CMV-specific TCR beta clonotypes prevailed over the rest of the response.

With 5 bases removed from V and 0 bases from J, the gap between germline ends came to 11 bases. The CDR3 has 15 amino acids. MiXCR, applied by TCRdb to the reads, yields one record per CDR3 protein. This sample has about 400,000 distinct CDR3 sequences, with 15% to 20% found just once. Sample: PBMCs. The clonotype comes from a human donor in good health (CMV status not recorded). Some clones in this sample may be carry-over from other donors' samples. This rearrangement joins TRBV12-3 or TRBV12-4 to TRBJ1-3; D gene ambiguous. In DNA, the CDR3 is TGTGCCAGCAGTCCAGACGGATACTCTGGAAACACCATATATTTT. Amino acids: CASSPDGYSGNTIYF.